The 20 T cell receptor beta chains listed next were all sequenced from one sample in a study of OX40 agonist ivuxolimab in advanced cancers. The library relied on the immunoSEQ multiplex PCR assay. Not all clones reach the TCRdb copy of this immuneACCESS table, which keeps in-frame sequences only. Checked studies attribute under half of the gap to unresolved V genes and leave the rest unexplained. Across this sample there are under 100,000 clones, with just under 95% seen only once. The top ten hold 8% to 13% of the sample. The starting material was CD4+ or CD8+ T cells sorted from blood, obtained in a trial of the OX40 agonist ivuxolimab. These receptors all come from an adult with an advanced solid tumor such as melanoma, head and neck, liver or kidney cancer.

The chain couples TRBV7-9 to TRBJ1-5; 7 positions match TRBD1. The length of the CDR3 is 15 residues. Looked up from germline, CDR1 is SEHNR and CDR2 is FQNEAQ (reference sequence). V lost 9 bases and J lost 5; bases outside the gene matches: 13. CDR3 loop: CASSVGQTGDQPQHF. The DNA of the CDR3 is TGTGCCAGTAGCGTTGGGCAAACAGGGGATCAGCCCCAGCATTTT.

The CDR3 loop reads CASSAGTDSYEQYF. The CDR3 coding sequence is TGTGCCAGCAGCGCCGGGACAGACTCCTACGAGCAGTACTTC. The J gene is TRBJ2-7, the V gene TRBV7-6, with 7 bases fitting TRBD1. Germline values: CDR1 SGHVS, CDR2 FNYEAQ. Unmatched junction bases numbered 4, after V lost 5 bases and J lost 0 bases. The CDR3 runs to 14 residues. The full variable domain, rest sourced from reference TRBV7-6 and TRBJ2-7, is GAGVSQSPRYKVTKRGQDVALRCDPISGHVSLYWYRQALGQGPEFLTYFNYEAQQDKSGLPNDRFSAERPEGSISTLTIQRTEQRDSAMYRCASSAGTDSYEQYFGPGTRLTVT.

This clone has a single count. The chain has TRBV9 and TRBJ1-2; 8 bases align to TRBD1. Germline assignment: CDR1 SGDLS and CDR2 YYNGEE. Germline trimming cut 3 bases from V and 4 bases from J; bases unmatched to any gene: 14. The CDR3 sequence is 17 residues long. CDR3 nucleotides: TGTGCCAGCAGCGCTCCCGGTCTTCAGGGGGCGGGCTATGGCTACACCTTC. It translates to CASSAPGLQGAGYGYTF.

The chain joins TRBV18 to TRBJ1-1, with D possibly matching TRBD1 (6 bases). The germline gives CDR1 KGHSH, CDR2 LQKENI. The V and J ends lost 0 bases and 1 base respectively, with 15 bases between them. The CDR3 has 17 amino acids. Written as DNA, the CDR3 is TGTGCCAGCTCACCACCACCCCCAGGGGACCCGAACACTGAAGCTTTCTTT. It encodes CASSPPPPGDPNTEAFF.

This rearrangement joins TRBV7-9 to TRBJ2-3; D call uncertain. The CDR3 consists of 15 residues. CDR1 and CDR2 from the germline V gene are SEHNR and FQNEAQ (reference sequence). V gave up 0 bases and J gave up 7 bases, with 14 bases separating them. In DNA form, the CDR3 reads TGTGCCAGCAGCTTAGCTTGGGTGGAAGATCATACGCAGTATTTT. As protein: CASSLAWVEDHTQYF.

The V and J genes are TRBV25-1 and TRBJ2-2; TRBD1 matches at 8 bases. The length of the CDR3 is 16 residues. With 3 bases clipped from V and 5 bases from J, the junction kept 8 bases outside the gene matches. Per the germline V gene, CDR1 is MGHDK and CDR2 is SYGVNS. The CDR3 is CASSDPGQGETGELFF. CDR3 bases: TGTGCCAGCAGTGACCCCGGACAGGGAGAAACCGGGGAGCTGTTTTTT. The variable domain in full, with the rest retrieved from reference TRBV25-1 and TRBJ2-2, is EADIYQTPRYLVIGTGKKITLECSQTMGHDKMYWYQQDPGMELHLIHYSYGVNSTEKGDLSSESTVSRIRTEHFPLTLESARPSHTSQYLCASSDPGQGETGELFFGEGSRLTVL.

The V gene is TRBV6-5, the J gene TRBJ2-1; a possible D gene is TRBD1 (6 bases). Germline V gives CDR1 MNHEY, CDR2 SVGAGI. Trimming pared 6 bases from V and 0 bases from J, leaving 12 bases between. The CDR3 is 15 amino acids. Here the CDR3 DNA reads TGTGCCAGCAGACAAGGACAGAGCTCCTACAATGAGCAGTTCTTC. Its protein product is CASRQGQSSYNEQFF.

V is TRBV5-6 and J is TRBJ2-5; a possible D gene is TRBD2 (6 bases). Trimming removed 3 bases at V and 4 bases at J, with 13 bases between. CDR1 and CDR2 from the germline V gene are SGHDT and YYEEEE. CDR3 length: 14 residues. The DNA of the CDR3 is TGTGCCAGCAGCTCAGCCGAGGGAGGAGAGACCCAGTACTTC. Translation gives CASSSAEGGETQYF.

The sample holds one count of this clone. This chain's CDR3 is CASSSGVGNEQFF. CDR3 DNA sequence: TGTGCCAGCAGCTCAGGGGTCGGCAATGAGCAGTTCTTC. The rearrangement uses TRBV11-2 and TRBJ2-1; maybe TRBD1 (6 bases). The germline gives CDR1 SGHAT, CDR2 FQNNGV. The CDR3 totals 13 residues. The ends were cut back, 4 bases at V and 6 bases at J, with 10 bases in the middle.

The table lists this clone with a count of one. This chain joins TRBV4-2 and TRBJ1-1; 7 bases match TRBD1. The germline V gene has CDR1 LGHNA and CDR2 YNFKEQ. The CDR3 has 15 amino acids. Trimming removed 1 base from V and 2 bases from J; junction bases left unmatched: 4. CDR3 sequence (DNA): TGTGCCAGCAGCCAAGCGACAGGGCTTAACACTGAAGCTTTCTTT. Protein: CASSQATGLNTEAFF.

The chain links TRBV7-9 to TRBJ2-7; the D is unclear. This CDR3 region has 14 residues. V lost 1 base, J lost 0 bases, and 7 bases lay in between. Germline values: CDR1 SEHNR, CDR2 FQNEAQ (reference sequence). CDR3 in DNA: TGTGCCAGCAGCTTAGACAGTCCCTCCTACGAGCAGTACTTC. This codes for CASSLDSPSYEQYF.

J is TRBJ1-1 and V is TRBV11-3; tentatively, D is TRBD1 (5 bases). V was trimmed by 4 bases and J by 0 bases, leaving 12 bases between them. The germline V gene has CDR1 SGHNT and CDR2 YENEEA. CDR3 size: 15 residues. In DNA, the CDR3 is TGTGCCAGCAGCTCTCGGGAGGACATGAACACTGAAGCTTTCTTT. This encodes CASSSREDMNTEAFF. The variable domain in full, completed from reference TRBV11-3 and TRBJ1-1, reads EAGVVQSPRYKIIEKKQPVAFWCNPISGHNTLYWYLQNLGQGPELLIRYENEEAVDDSQLPKDRFSAERLKGVDSTLKIQPAELGDSAVYLCASSSREDMNTEAFFGQGTRLTVV.

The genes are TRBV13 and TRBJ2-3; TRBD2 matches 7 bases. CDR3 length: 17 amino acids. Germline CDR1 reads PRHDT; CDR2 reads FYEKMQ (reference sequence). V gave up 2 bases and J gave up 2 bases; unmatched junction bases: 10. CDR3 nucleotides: TGTGCCAGCAGCTTATACGAGCTAGCGGCATACACAGATACGCAGTATTTT. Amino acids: CASSLYELAAYTDTQYF.

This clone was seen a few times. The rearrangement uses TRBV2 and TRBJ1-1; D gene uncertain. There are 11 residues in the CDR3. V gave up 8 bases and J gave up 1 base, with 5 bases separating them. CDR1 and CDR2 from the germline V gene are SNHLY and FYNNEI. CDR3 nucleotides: TGTGCCAGCTCTCAGAACACTGAAGCTTTCTTT. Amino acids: CASSQNTEAFF. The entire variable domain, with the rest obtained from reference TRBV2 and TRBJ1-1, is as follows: EPEVTQTPSHQVTQMGQEVILRCVPISNHLYFYWYRQILGQKVEFLVSFYNNEISEKSEIFDDQFSVERPDGSNFTLKIRSTKLEDSAMYFCASSQNTEAFFGQGTRLTVV.

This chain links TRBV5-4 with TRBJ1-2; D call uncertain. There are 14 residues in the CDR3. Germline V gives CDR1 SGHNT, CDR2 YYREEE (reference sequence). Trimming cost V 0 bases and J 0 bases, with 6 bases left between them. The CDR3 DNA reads TGTGCCAGCAGCTTGGGCACTTCTAACTATGGCTACACCTTC. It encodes CASSLGTSNYGYTF.

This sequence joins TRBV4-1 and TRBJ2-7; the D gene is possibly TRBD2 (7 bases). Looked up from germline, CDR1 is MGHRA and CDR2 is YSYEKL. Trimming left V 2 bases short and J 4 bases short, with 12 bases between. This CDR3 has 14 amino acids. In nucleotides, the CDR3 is TGCGCCAGCAGCCAACTACAGGGACTATACGAGCAGTACTTC. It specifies CASSQLQGLYEQYF.

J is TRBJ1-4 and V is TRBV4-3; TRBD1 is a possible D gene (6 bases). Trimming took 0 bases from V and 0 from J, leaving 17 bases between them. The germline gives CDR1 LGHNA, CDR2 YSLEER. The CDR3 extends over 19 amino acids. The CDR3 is CASSQEGAGTLSTNEKLFF. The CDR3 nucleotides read TGCGCCAGCAGCCAAGAGGGGGCCGGGACACTTTCAACTAATGAAAAACTGTTTTTT.

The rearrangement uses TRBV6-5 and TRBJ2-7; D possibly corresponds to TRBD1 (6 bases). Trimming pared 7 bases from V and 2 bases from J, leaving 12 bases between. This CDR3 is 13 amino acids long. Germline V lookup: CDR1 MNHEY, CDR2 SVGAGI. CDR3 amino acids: CASTGTLPYEQYF. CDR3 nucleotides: TGTGCCAGCACCGGGACACTCCCCTACGAGCAGTACTTC.

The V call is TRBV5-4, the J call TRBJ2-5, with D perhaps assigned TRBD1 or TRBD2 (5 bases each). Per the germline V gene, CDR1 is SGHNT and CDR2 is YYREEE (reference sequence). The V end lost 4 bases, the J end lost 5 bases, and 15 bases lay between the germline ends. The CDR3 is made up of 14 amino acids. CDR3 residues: CASSTRDGTETQYF. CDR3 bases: TGTGCCAGCAGCACCCGGGACGGGACGGAGACCCAGTACTTC.

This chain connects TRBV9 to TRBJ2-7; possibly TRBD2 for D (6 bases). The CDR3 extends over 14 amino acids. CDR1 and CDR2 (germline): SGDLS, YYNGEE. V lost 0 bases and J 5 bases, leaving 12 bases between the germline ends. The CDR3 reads CASSVGPSGDEQYF. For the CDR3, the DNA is TGTGCCAGCAGCGTAGGCCCCTCGGGGGACGAGCAGTACTTC. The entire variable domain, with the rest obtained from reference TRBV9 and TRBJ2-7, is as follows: DSGVTQTPKHLITATGQRVTLRCSPRSGDLSVYWYQQSLDQGLQFLIQYYNGEERAKGNILERFSAQQFPDLHSELNLSSLELGDSALYFCASSVGPSGDEQYFGPGTRLTVT.